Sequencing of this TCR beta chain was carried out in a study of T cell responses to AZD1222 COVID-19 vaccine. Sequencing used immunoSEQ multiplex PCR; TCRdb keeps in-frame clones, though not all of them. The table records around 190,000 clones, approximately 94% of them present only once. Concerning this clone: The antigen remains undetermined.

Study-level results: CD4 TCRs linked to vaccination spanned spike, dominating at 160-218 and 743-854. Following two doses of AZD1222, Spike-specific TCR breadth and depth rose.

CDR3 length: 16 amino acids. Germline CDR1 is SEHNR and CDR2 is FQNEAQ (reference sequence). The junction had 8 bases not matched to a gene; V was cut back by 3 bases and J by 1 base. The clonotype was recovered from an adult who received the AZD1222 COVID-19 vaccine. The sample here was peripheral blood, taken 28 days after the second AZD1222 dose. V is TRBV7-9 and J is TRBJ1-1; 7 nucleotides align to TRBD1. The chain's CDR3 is CASSLGRAGGNTEAFF. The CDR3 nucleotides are TGTGCCAGCAGCTTGGGGAGGGCAGGGGGGAACACTGAAGCTTTCTTT.